This paragraph covers one TCR beta chain sequence. The data stem from a study of T cells in Graves' hyperthyroidism and ophthalmopathy. This CDR3 comprises 15 residues. V gave up 5 bases and J gave up 3 bases; unmatched junction bases: 7. Germline V gene data show CDR1 as MGHDK and CDR2 as SYGVNS. RNA transcripts were the template for amplifying TCR beta CDR3 regions. Primed by the HTBI set, a first-round RT-PCR was run on the TCR CDR3. TCRdb passed the multiplex PCR reads through MiXCR, listing each CDR3 protein once. The repertoire has 640,000 or so distinct CDR3 sequences, 13% to 15% of them found once; the top ten carry 7.1%.

This clonotype was sampled from a woman aged 18-29 years with Graves' ophthalmopathy. The sequenced sample consisted of blood. The chain is built from TRBV25-1 and TRBJ2-5; TRBD2 matches at 9 bases. DNA of the CDR3: TGTGCCAGCAGTCGACTAGCGGCTGTAGAAGAGACCCAGTACTTC. As protein: CASSRLAAVEETQYF.